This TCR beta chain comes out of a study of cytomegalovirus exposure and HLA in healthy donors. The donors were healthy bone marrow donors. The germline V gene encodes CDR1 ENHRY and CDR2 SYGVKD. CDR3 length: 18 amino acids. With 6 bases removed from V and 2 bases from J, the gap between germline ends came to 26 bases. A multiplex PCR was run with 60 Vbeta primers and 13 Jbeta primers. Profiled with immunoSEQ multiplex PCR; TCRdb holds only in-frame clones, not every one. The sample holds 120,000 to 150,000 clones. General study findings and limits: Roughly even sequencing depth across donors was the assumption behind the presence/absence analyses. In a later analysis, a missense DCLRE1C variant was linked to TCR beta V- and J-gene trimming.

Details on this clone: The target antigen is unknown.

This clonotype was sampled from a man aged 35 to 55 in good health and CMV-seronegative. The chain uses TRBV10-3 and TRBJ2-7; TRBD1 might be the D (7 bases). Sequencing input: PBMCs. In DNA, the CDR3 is TGTGCCATCAGCGGAGGGTTTACGACGACAGGGCAGACCTACGAGCAGTACTTC. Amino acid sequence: CAISGGFTTTGQTYEQYF.